The entry below describes one T cell receptor (beta chain). CDR3 length: 17 amino acids. Trimming pared 6 bases from V and 0 bases from J, leaving 15 bases between. The germline V gene has CDR1 SNHLY and CDR2 FYNNEI. The method was immunoSEQ multiplex PCR; TCRdb's version includes in-frame clones alone and lacks a portion of them. The sample yields 200,000 to 250,000 clones, about 83% seen once. The sample is drawn from a study of blood T cell repertoires in COVID-19. The source of this sequence is a man aged 25 to 40 who had recovered from COVID-19. Specimen: peripheral blood. The chain links TRBV2 to TRBJ1-6; D may be TRBD1 (5 bases). CDR3 in amino acids: CASRTQGRASYNSPLHF. The CDR3 nucleotides read TGTGCCAGCAGGACCCAGGGCAGGGCCTCCTATAATTCACCCCTCCACTTT. Looking up the rest from reference TRBV2 and TRBJ1-6 gives the full variable domain: EPEVTQTPSHQVTQMGQEVILRCVPISNHLYFYWYRQILGQKVEFLVSFYNNEISEKSEIFDDQFSVERPDGSNFTLKIRSTKLEDSAMYFCASRTQGRASYNSPLHFGNGTRLTVT.